Listed below are T cell receptor beta chains from one sample, sequenced in a study of blood T cell repertoires in COVID-19. The protocol was immunoSEQ multiplex PCR, while the TCRdb copy is restricted to in-frame clones and leaves out a portion. The sample yields about 69,000 clones, 65% to 85% seen once. Material for sequencing was peripheral blood. Source of these receptors: a man aged 60 to 69 with acute or convalescent COVID-19. Each CDR3 is given with its conserved first and last residue. D genes are given only for firm matches. Size values are once, few and many counts, or a class for expanded clones, and some rows have none.

j_call clone_size d_call v_call cdr3_aa cdr3_nt
TRBJ2-1 few TRBD1 TRBV7-2 CASSEGARALGEQFF TGTGCCAGCAGCGAGGGGGCGCGGGCTCTGGGTGAGCAGTTCTTC
TRBJ1-5 NA TRBD1 TRBV18 CASSPGQGPISNQPQHF TGTGCCAGCTCACCAGGACAGGGTCCGATTAGCAATCAGCCCCAGCATTTT
TRBJ2-5 NA NA TRBV7-2 CASSPNRIVQETQYF TGTGCCAGCAGCCCTAACAGGATCGTCCAAGAGACCCAGTACTTC
TRBJ2-7 NA NA TRBV4-2 CASSHRDRDLSYEQYF TGTGCCAGCAGCCACCGCGACAGAGACTTATCCTACGAGCAGTACTTC
TRBJ2-7 NA TRBD1 TRBV29-1 CSVIGTGAYEQYF TGCAGCGTCATCGGGACAGGGGCCTACGAGCAGTACTTC
TRBJ2-7 NA NA TRBV25-1 CASSTGRPPYEQYF TGTGCCAGCAGTACAGGGCGCCCGCCCTACGAGCAGTACTTC
TRBJ1-2 NA NA TRBV5-6 CASSPGTPDYGYTF TGTGCCAGCAGCCCCGGGACACCAGACTATGGCTACACCTTC
TRBJ1-2 NA TRBD1 TRBV5-8 CASSLVGGAYGYTF TGTGCCAGCAGCTTGGTAGGGGGCGCTTATGGCTACACCTTC
TRBJ2-3 NA TRBD1 TRBV5-1 CASSLGQTVDTQYF TGCGCCAGCAGCCTGGGACAGACAGTAGATACGCAGTATTTT
TRBJ1-1 NA NA TRBV10-3 CAISRQGTNTEAFF TGTGCCATCAGTAGGCAGGGCACGAACACTGAAGCTTTCTTT
TRBJ1-4 once TRBD1 TRBV12-5 CASGPDRGDGKLFF TGTGCTAGTGGCCCGGACAGGGGAGACGGAAAACTGTTTTTT
TRBJ2-2 NA NA TRBV11-2 CASSRDYTGELFF TGTGCCAGCAGCCGGGACTACACCGGGGAGCTGTTTTTT
TRBJ1-1 few NA TRBV18 CASSPVGQNTEAFF TGTGCCAGCTCACCAGTTGGGCAGAACACTGAAGCTTTCTTT
TRBJ2-7 NA NA TRBV5-1 CASSLAGQYEQYF TGCGCCAGCAGCTTGGCAGGTCAATACGAGCAGTACTTC
TRBJ2-3 NA NA TRBV5-1 CASSVQLTSTDTQYF TGCGCCAGCAGCGTACAGCTAACTAGCACAGATACGCAGTATTTT
TRBJ1-1 NA NA TRBV11-2 CASSPRQTNTEAFF TGTGCCAGCAGCCCCCGACAGACGAACACTGAAGCTTTCTTT
TRBJ1-1 few NA TRBV5-1 CASSLGRVTEAFF TGCGCCAGCAGCTTGGGCAGGGTCACTGAAGCTTTCTTT
TRBJ2-1 NA NA TRBV20-1 CSARASRGQFF TGCAGTGCTAGAGCGTCGCGAGGGCAGTTCTTC
TRBJ2-1 once NA TRBV12-3/TRBV12-4 CASSFGYNEQFF TGTGCCAGCAGTTTCGGGTACAATGAGCAGTTCTTC
TRBJ1-5 NA NA TRBV5-8 CASSLYTPNQPQHF TGTGCCAGCAGCTTGTACACCCCCAATCAGCCCCAGCATTTT
TRBJ2-2 once NA TRBV4-1 CASSQVVGELFF TGCGCCAGCAGCCAAGTCGTCGGGGAGCTGTTTTTT
TRBJ1-6 NA NA TRBV3-1/TRBV3-2 CASSPGTPANSPLHF TGTGCCAGCAGCCCCGGGACACCAGCTAATTCACCCCTCCACTTT
TRBJ2-7 NA TRBD1 TRBV5-4 CASSSPQGLSSYEQYF TGTGCCAGCAGCTCGCCACAGGGGTTAAGCTCCTACGAGCAGTACTTC
TRBJ2-1 NA TRBD2 TRBV3-1/TRBV3-2 CASSLRTSGGIRNEQFF TGTGCCAGCAGCCTAAGGACTAGCGGGGGTATCAGGAATGAGCAGTTCTTC
TRBJ2-7 few TRBD1 TRBV19 CASSITNRGYEQYF TGTGCCAGTAGTATAACGAACAGGGGCTACGAGCAGTACTTC
TRBJ1-6 NA NA TRBV3-1/TRBV3-2 CASSQGASLNSPLHF TGTGCCAGCAGCCAGGGGGCATCCCTAAATTCACCCCTCCACTTT
TRBJ2-3 NA NA TRBV7-9 CASSLQGLRGTDTQYF TGTGCCAGCAGCTTACAGGGCCTTAGAGGCACAGATACGCAGTATTTT
TRBJ1-2 NA TRBD1 TRBV6-2/TRBV6-3 CASSYVPGGLEGYTF TGTGCCAGCAGTTATGTTCCAGGGGGTCTTGAGGGCTACACCTTC
TRBJ1-5 NA NA TRBV7-9 CASSPAGVQNQPQHF TGTGCCAGCAGCCCAGCGGGGGTACAGAATCAGCCCCAGCATTTT
TRBJ1-2 NA NA TRBV21-1 CAGTRGYTF TGTGCCGGCACCAGGGGCTACACCTTC
TRBJ2-1 few NA TRBV10-1 CASSLNRDYNEQFF TGCGCCAGCAGCCTTAACCGGGACTACAATGAGCAGTTCTTC
TRBJ1-5 few NA TRBV7-2 CASRIDFRSNQPQHF TGTGCCAGCAGGATCGACTTTAGGAGCAATCAGCCCCAGCATTTT
TRBJ2-6 NA TRBD1 TRBV3-1/TRBV3-2 CASSPQGAYSGANVLTF TGTGCCAGCAGCCCACAGGGGGCATACTCTGGGGCCAACGTCCTGACTTTC
TRBJ2-5 NA TRBD2 TRBV6-5 CASSRTSGGVKTQYF TGTGCCAGCAGTAGGACTAGCGGGGGGGTAAAGACCCAGTACTTC
TRBJ2-7 NA TRBD1 TRBV29-1 CSVEDQGQGASYEQYF TGCAGCGTTGAAGATCAGGGCCAGGGGGCTTCCTACGAGCAGTACTTC
TRBJ1-6 NA NA TRBV7-2 CASIRSAGSPLHF TGTGCCAGCATCCGATCCGCGGGTTCACCCCTCCACTTT
TRBJ2-7 NA NA TRBV10-3 CAISGTPSYEQYF TGTGCCATCAGTGGGACTCCTTCCTACGAGCAGTACTTC
TRBJ2-6 NA NA TRBV7-3 CASSPQTITGSGANVLTF TGTGCCAGCAGCCCGCAAACCATTACAGGGTCCGGGGCCAACGTCCTGACTTTC
TRBJ2-7 few NA TRBV4-2 CASSQEQGDRIYEQYF TGTGCCAGCAGCCAAGAACAGGGAGACAGAATTTACGAGCAGTACTTC
TRBJ2-7 NA TRBD1 TRBV29-1 CSVEDLEGATYEQYF TGCAGCGTTGAAGATCTTGAGGGGGCTACCTACGAGCAGTACTTC
TRBJ2-7 NA TRBD2 TRBV4-1 CASSHPPGLAGFYEQYF TGCGCCAGCAGCCATCCTCCGGGACTAGCGGGGTTCTACGAGCAGTACTTC
TRBJ1-5 once NA TRBV23-1 CASSQERRGNQPQHF TGCGCCAGCAGTCAAGAGAGGCGGGGCAATCAGCCCCAGCATTTT
TRBJ2-3 NA TRBD2 TRBV5-6 CASSLGLAGGGSTDTQYF TGTGCCAGCAGCCTTGGACTAGCGGGGGGCGGTAGCACAGATACGCAGTATTTT
TRBJ2-1 few NA TRBV7-2 CASSLAIYNEQFF TGTGCCAGCAGCTTAGCTATCTACAATGAGCAGTTCTTC
TRBJ2-4 NA NA TRBV5-6 CASSLMVRGNIQYF TGTGCCAGCAGCTTGATGGTCAGGGGCAACATTCAGTACTTC
TRBJ2-7 NA TRBD2 TRBV7-2 CASSFRLAGGPHEQYF TGTGCCAGCAGCTTTAGACTAGCGGGGGGGCCCCACGAGCAGTACTTC
TRBJ1-4 NA NA TRBV4-3 CASSPESEKLFF TGCGCCAGCAGCCCAGAGAGTGAAAAACTGTTTTTT
TRBJ2-3 NA TRBD1 TRBV5-4 CASSRDRGSDTQYF TGTGCCAGCAGCCGGGACAGGGGGTCAGATACGCAGTATTTT
TRBJ2-1 NA NA TRBV9 CASTKDSYNEQFF TGTGCCAGCACCAAGGACAGTTACAATGAGCAGTTCTTC
TRBJ2-5 NA TRBD1 TRBV5-4 CASSKTGGENSETQYF TGTGCCAGCAGCAAGACAGGGGGAGAAAATTCAGAGACCCAGTACTTC
TRBJ1-4 NA NA TRBV4-1 CASSPPRGSINNEKLFF TGCGCCAGCAGCCCTCCTCGGGGGTCGATTAATAATGAAAAACTGTTTTTT
TRBJ2-2 NA TRBD1 TRBV5-1 CASSTSGTGNTGELFF TGCGCCAGCAGCACGTCCGGGACAGGGAACACCGGGGAGCTGTTTTTT
TRBJ2-3 NA TRBD1 TRBV24-1 CATAVEGQGLGDTQYF TGTGCCACCGCAGTTGAGGGACAGGGGCTTGGGGATACGCAGTATTTT
TRBJ1-1 NA NA TRBV16 CASSLTENTEAFF TGTGCCAGCAGCCTGACAGAGAACACTGAAGCTTTCTTT
TRBJ1-5 few NA TRBV11-1 CASSLAGGGNQPQHF TGTGCCAGCAGCTTAGCGGGCGGGGGCAATCAGCCCCAGCATTTT